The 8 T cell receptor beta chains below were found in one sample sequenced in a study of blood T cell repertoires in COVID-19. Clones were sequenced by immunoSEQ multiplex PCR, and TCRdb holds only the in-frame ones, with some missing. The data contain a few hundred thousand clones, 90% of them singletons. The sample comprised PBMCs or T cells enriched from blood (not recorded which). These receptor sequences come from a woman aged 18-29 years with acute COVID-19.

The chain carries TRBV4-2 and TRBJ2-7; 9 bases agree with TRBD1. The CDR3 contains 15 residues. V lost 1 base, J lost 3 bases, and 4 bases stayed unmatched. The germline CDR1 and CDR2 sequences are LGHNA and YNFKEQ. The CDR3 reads CASSQGDRVIYEQYF. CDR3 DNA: TGTGCCAGCAGCCAAGGGGACAGGGTAATCTACGAGCAGTACTTC.

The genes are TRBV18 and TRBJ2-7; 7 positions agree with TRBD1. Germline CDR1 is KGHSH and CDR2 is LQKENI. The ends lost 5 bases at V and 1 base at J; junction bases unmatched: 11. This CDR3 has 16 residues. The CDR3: CASSSLGQDYSYEQYF. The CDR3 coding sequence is TGTGCCAGCTCATCCCTCGGACAGGATTATTCCTACGAGCAGTACTTC.

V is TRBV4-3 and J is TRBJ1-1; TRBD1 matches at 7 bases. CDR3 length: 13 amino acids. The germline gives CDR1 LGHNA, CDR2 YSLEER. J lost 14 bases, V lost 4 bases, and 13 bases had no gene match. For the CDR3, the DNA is TGCGCCAGCAGCCCGACACTGGCTGACAGGGCCTTCTTT. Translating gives CASSPTLADRAFF.

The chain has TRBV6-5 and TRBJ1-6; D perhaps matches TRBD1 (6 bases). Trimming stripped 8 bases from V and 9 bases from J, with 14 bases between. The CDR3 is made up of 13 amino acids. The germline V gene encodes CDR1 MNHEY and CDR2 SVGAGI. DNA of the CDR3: TGTGCCAGCGGTAGGACAGATCTTTCACCCCTCCACTTT. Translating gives CASGRTDLSPLHF.

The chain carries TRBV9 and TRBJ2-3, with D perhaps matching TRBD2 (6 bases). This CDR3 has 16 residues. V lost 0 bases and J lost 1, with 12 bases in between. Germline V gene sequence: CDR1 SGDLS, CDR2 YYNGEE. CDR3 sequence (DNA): TGTGCCAGCAGCGTAGTGGAGGGATCAGGCACAGATACGCAGTATTTT. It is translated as CASSVVEGSGTDTQYF.

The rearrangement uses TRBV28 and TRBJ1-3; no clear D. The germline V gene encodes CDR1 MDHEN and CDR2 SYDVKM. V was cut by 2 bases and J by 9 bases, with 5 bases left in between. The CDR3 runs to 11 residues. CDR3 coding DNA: TGTGCCAGCAGTTTAGGGCTCACCATATATTTT. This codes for CASSLGLTIYF.

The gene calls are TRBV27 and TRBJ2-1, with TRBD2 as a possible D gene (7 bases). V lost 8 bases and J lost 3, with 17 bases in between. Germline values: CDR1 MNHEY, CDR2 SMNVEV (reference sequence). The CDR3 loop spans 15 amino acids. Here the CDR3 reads CASAPQGGGYNEQFF. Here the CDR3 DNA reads TGTGCCAGCGCCCCACAGGGCGGGGGCTACAATGAGCAGTTCTTC.

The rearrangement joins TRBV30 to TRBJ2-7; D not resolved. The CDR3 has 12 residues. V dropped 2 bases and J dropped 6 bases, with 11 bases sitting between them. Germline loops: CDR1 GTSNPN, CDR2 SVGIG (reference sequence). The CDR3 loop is CAWSSRLGEQYF. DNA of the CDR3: TGTGCCTGGAGTTCGCGGTTGGGCGAGCAGTACTTC.